The 19 T cell receptor beta chains reported below all come from one sample, sequenced in a study of cytomegalovirus exposure and HLA in healthy donors. Sequenced by immunoSEQ multiplex PCR; TCRdb stores in-frame clones only, minus some. This sample has 110,000 to 150,000 clones, with 94% found just once. Sequencing was carried out using PBMCs. These TCRs come from a man aged 18 to 30 in good health and CMV-seropositive.

The chain links TRBV5-1 to TRBJ2-1; D call uncertain. V was shortened by 4 bases and J by 5 bases, with 7 bases between the two germline ends. The CDR3 runs to 12 residues. Germline V gene sequence: CDR1 SGHRS, CDR2 YFSETQ. CDR3 protein: CASSQENNEQFF. CDR3 in DNA: TGCGCCAGCAGCCAAGAGAACAATGAGCAGTTCTTC.

This clone was counted a single time. The genes are TRBV4-1 and TRBJ2-1, with TRBD1 identical over 8 bases. V lost 0 bases to trimming and J lost 3 bases; unmatched junction nucleotides: 1. This CDR3 has 15 residues. CDR1 is MGHRA, CDR2 YSYEKL, per germline. CDR3 bases: TGCGCCAGCAGCCAAGACACAGGGGGCTACAATGAGCAGTTCTTC. This gives the protein CASSQDTGGYNEQFF.

The chain couples TRBV7-3 to TRBJ2-5; D is unresolved. Trimming took 3 bases from V and 5 from J, leaving 13 bases between them. CDR1 and CDR2 from the germline V gene are SGHTA and FQGTGA. The length of the CDR3 is 14 residues. The CDR3 DNA reads TGTGCCAGCAGCTTGAATCCGGGTAGTGAGACCCAGTACTTC. Amino acid sequence: CASSLNPGSETQYF.

The J gene is TRBJ2-5, the V gene TRBV12-5; 11 positions agree with TRBD2. The germline CDR1 and CDR2 sequences are LGHNT and FRNRAP. The CDR3 spans 14 residues. The J segment lost 5 bases and the V segment lost 6 bases, leaving 5 bases of the junction unmatched. The CDR3 is CASGNSGRAETQYF. DNA of the CDR3: TGTGCTAGTGGGAATAGCGGGAGGGCTGAGACCCAGTACTTC.

V gene TRBV18 combines with J gene TRBJ1-1; D not resolved. Germline V gene lookup returns CDR1 KGHSH and CDR2 LQKENI. The V end lost 2 bases, the J end lost 5 bases, and 9 bases lay between the germline ends. This CDR3 region has 13 residues. CDR3: CASSPEWATEAFF. CDR3 nucleotides: TGTGCCAGCTCACCAGAGTGGGCTACTGAAGCTTTCTTT.

The V gene is TRBV5-1, the J gene TRBJ1-1; D perhaps matches TRBD1 (5 bases). There are 14 residues in the CDR3. Germline V lookup: CDR1 SGHRS, CDR2 YFSETQ. V lost 4 bases, J lost 2 bases, and 12 bases lay in between. Here the CDR3 reads CASSRYGANTEAFF. In DNA, the CDR3 is TGCGCCAGCAGCCGCTATGGGGCCAACACTGAAGCTTTCTTT.

This chain connects TRBV5-1 to TRBJ2-1; 10 bases align to TRBD1. The trim removed 2 bases at V and 4 bases at J, leaving 3 bases unmatched. This CDR3 has 15 residues. CDR1 is SGHRS, CDR2 YFSETQ, per germline. The CDR3 reads CASSLGQGGYNEQFF. CDR3 sequence (DNA): TGCGCCAGCAGCTTAGGACAGGGGGGGTACAATGAGCAGTTCTTC. The full variable domain, completed using reference TRBV5-1 and TRBJ2-1, is KAGVTQTPRYLIKTRGQQVTLSCSPISGHRSVSWYQQTPGQGLQFLFEYFSETQRNKGNFPGRFSGRQFSNSRSEMNVSTLELGDSALYLCASSLGQGGYNEQFFGPGTRLTVL.

This clone is a singleton in its sample. For the CDR3, the DNA is TGTGCCACCCGGACTAGCGGGAGCCTAGGATGGACCGGGGAGCTGTTTTTT. It is translated as CATRTSGSLGWTGELFF. This chain joins TRBV15 and TRBJ2-2; 13 bases match TRBD2. Germline loops: CDR1 LNHNV, CDR2 YYDKDF (reference sequence). The CDR3 covers 17 residues. The J segment lost 5 bases and the V segment lost 8 bases, leaving 11 bases of the junction unmatched.

This chain uses TRBV5-1 with TRBJ1-2, with D hard to call. Trimming cost V 2 bases and J 2 bases, with 7 bases left between them. CDR1 SGHRS and CDR2 YFSETQ come from the germline V gene. The CDR3 contains 13 residues. The CDR3 reads CASSLDGNYGYTF. CDR3 in DNA: TGCGCCAGCAGCTTAGACGGGAACTATGGCTACACCTTC.

The rearrangement links TRBV30 to TRBJ1-1, with a weak D call TRBD1 (5 bases). V was pared by 0 bases and J by 0 bases, with 8 bases between. The CDR3 has 14 residues. Germline V gives CDR1 GTSNPN, CDR2 SVGIG (reference sequence). CDR3 amino acids: CAWSVRGLNTEAFF. The CDR3 DNA follows: TGTGCCTGGAGTGTACGGGGGTTGAACACTGAAGCTTTCTTT.

The chain links TRBV19 to TRBJ2-3; 7 bases fit TRBD1. Germline loops: CDR1 LNHDA, CDR2 SQIVND (reference sequence). This CDR3 contains 16 residues. The V and J ends lost 4 bases and 0 bases, in that order; junction bases with no gene match: 7. The CDR3 sequence: CASSTQGQPSTDTQYF. The CDR3 DNA follows: TGTGCCAGTAGTACCCAGGGACAGCCTAGCACAGATACGCAGTATTTT.

The count of this clone is one. The chain couples TRBV29-1 to TRBJ2-7; unclear D gene. The CDR3 sequence is 15 residues long. Germline-derived CDR1 and CDR2 are SQVTM and ANQGSEA. Trimming cost V 2 bases and J 0 bases, with 14 bases left between them. CDR3 loop: CSVEYLEKSSYEQYF. For the CDR3, the DNA is TGCAGCGTTGAATATTTAGAAAAGAGCTCCTACGAGCAGTACTTC.

This sequence joins TRBV6-5 and TRBJ2-7, with D possibly being TRBD2 (6 bases). V lost 6 bases and J 0 bases, leaving 15 bases between the germline ends. CDR1 is MNHEY, CDR2 SVGAGI, per germline. The CDR3 spans 15 residues. The chain's CDR3 is CASSLAALSSYEQYF. CDR3 sequence (DNA): TGTGCCAGCAGCTTAGCGGCGCTAAGCTCCTACGAGCAGTACTTC.

In the case of this clone: One end of the junction does not line up with germline, which may come from a read error. The chain links TRBV27 to TRBJ2-7, with TRBD1 as a possible D gene (6 bases). Germline CDR1 is MNHEY and CDR2 is SMNVEV (reference sequence). The CDR3 length is 14 residues. CDR3: CASSLGDTSSEQYF. The CDR3 nucleotides read TGTGCCAGCAGTTTAGGGGACACGTCCTCCGAGCAGTACTTC.

The V gene is TRBV5-1, the J gene TRBJ2-7; 9 bases line up with TRBD1. Per germline, CDR1 SGHRS and CDR2 YFSETQ. The CDR3 is made up of 15 amino acids. After removal of 0 bases from V and 6 bases from J, the junction contained 7 bases not matched to a gene. This chain's CDR3 is CASSLDGQGLGEQYF. CDR3 nucleotides: TGCGCCAGCAGCTTGGATGGACAGGGGCTGGGCGAGCAGTACTTC. The full variable domain, its missing parts supplied by reference TRBV5-1 and TRBJ2-7, is KAGVTQTPRYLIKTRGQQVTLSCSPISGHRSVSWYQQTPGQGLQFLFEYFSETQRNKGNFPGRFSGRQFSNSRSEMNVSTLELGDSALYLCASSLDGQGLGEQYFGPGTRLTVT.

The chain is built from TRBV9 and TRBJ2-3, with TRBD2 identical over 8 bases. With 3 bases clipped from V and 5 bases from J, the junction kept 11 bases outside the gene matches. Germline values: CDR1 SGDLS, CDR2 YYNGEE. The CDR3 has 16 residues. This CDR3 is CASSAASAGGIDTQYF. The CDR3 DNA reads TGTGCCAGCAGCGCAGCGTCCGCGGGAGGCATAGATACGCAGTATTTT.

The V and J genes are TRBV6-1 and TRBJ1-1; TRBD1 might be the D (5 bases). The CDR3 runs to 13 residues. Trimming pared 8 bases from V and 1 base from J, leaving 11 bases between. The germline gives CDR1 MNHNS, CDR2 SASEGT. CDR3: CASAGLGNTEAFF. The CDR3 DNA is TGTGCCAGCGCGGGGCTTGGGAACACTGAAGCTTTCTTT.

The rearrangement joins TRBV28 to TRBJ1-1; 11 bases map to TRBD1. CDR3 length: 14 residues. V lost 6 bases to trimming and J lost 6 bases; unmatched junction nucleotides: 6. Germline V gene data show CDR1 as MDHEN and CDR2 as SYDVKM. The CDR3: CASSLRGQGAEAFF. In DNA, the CDR3 is TGTGCCAGCAGCCTAAGGGGACAGGGGGCTGAAGCTTTCTTT.

The V and J genes are TRBV5-1 and TRBJ1-3; tentatively, D is TRBD1 (6 bases). Germline V CDR1 and CDR2: SGHRS, YFSETQ. CDR3 length equals 14 residues. V was shortened by 0 bases and J by 8 bases, with 12 bases between the two germline ends. The CDR3, as DNA: TGCGCCAGCAGCTTGGGTGGCAGGGGAGACACCATATATTTT. Encoded protein: CASSLGGRGDTIYF. Supplemented by reference TRBV5-1 and TRBJ1-3, the full variable domain reads KAGVTQTPRYLIKTRGQQVTLSCSPISGHRSVSWYQQTPGQGLQFLFEYFSETQRNKGNFPGRFSGRQFSNSRSEMNVSTLELGDSALYLCASSLGGRGDTIYFGEGSWLTVV.